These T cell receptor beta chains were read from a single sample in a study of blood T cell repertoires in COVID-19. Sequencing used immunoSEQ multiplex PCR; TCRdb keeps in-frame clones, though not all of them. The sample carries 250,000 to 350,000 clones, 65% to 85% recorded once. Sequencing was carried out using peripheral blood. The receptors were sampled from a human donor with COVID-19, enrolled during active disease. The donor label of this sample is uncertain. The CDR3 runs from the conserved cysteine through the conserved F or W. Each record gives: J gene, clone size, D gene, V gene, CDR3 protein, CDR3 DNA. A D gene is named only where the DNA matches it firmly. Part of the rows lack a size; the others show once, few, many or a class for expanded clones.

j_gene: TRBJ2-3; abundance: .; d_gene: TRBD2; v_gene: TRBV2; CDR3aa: CATLPASGSADTQYF; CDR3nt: TGTGCCACCCTACCGGCTAGCGGGAGTGCAGATACGCAGTATTTT
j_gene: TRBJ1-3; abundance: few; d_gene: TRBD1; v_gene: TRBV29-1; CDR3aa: CSVPDRENTIYF; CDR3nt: TGCAGCGTGCCCGACAGGGAAAACACCATATATTTT
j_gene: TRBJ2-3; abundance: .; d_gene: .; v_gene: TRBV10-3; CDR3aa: CAISEGRQGGSDTQYF; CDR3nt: TGTGCCATCAGTGAGGGGAGACAGGGAGGTTCCGATACGCAGTATTTT
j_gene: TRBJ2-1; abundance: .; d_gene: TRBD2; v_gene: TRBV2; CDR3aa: CASKLGLAYNEQFF; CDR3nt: TGTGCCAGCAAGCTAGGACTAGCATACAATGAGCAGTTCTTC
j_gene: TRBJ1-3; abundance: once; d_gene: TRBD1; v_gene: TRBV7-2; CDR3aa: CASRKTGGGNTIYF; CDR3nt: TGTGCCAGCAGGAAGACAGGGGGTGGAAACACCATATATTTT
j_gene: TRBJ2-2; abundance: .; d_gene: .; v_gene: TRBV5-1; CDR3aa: CASSYTAPSGNTGELFF; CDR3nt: TGCGCCAGCAGTTATACGGCCCCGTCAGGGAACACCGGGGAGCTGTTTTTT
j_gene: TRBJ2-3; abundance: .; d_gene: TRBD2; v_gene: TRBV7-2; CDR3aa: CASSLMWGLAGGFDTQYF; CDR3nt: TGTGCCAGCAGCTTAATGTGGGGACTAGCGGGAGGTTTCGATACGCAGTATTTT
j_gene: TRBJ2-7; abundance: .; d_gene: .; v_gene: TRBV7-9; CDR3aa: CASSLLPETSEQYF; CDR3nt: TGTGCCAGCAGCTTACTTCCGGAGACCTCCGAGCAGTACTTC
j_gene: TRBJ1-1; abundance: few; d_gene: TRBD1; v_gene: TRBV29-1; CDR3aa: CSAIGTDRAFF; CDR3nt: TGCAGCGCCATCGGGACAGATCGGGCTTTCTTT
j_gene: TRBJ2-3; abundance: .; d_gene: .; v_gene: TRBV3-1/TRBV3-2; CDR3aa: CASSQDLAREPDTQYF; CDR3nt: TGTGCCAGCAGCCAAGATTTAGCTAGAGAGCCAGATACGCAGTATTTT
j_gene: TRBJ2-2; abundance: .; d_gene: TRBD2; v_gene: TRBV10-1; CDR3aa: CASSWTSGRTNTGELFF; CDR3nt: TGCGCCAGCAGCTGGACTAGCGGGAGGACGAACACCGGGGAGCTGTTTTTT
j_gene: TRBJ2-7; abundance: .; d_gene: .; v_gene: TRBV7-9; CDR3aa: CASTQGLTYEQYF; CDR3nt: TGTGCCAGTACGCAGGGGTTGACCTACGAGCAGTACTTC
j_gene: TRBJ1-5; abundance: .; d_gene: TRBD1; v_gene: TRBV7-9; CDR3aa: CASSGTGLNQPQHF; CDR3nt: TGTGCCAGCAGCGGGACAGGGCTAAATCAGCCCCAGCATTTT
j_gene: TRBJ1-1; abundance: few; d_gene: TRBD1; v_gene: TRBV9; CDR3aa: CASRDIQGQGPNTEAFF; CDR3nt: TGTGCCAGCAGGGATATCCAGGGACAGGGGCCTAACACTGAAGCTTTCTTT
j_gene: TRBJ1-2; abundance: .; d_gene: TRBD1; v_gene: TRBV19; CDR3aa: CASSPSGDRPGGGYTF; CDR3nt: TGTGCCAGTAGCCCTTCCGGGGACAGACCCGGGGGTGGCTACACCTTC
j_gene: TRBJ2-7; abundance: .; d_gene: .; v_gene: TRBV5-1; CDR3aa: CASSLDGGDNEQYF; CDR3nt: TGCGCCAGCAGCTTGGACGGAGGAGATAACGAGCAGTACTTC
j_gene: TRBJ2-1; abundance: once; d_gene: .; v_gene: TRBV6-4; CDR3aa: CASSPNSGEGGQFF; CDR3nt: TGTGCCAGCAGTCCCAACTCCGGGGAAGGAGGGCAGTTCTTC
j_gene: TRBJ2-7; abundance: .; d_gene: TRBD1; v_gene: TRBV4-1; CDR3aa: CASSQTGQGANEQYF; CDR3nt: TGCGCCAGCAGCCAGACCGGACAGGGGGCTAACGAGCAGTACTTC
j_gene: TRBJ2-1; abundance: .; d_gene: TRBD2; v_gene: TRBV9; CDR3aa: CASSLREDSYNEQFF; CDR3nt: TGTGCCAGCAGCCTCCGGGAGGACTCCTACAATGAGCAGTTCTTC
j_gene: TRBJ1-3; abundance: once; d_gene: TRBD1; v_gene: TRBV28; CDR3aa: CASSDIRGVGNTIYF; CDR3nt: TGTGCCAGCAGTGACATCAGGGGGGTAGGAAACACCATATATTTT
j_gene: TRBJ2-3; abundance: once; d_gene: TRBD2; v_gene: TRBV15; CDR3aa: CATSRDLTSGMSTDTQYF; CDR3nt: TGTGCCACCAGCAGAGATTTAACTAGCGGGATGAGTACAGATACGCAGTATTTT
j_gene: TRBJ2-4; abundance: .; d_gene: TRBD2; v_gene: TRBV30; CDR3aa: CAWRPTSGSKNIQYF; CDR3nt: TGTGCCTGGAGGCCGACTAGCGGGAGTAAAAACATTCAGTACTTC
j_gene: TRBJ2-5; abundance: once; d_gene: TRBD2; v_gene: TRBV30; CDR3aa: CAWRRGTSGWETQYF; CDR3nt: TGTGCCTGGAGACGAGGGACTAGCGGTTGGGAGACCCAGTACTTC
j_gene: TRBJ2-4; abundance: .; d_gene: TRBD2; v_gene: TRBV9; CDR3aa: CASSVAGGAKNIQYF; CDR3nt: TGTGCCAGCAGCGTAGCGGGGGGGGCCAAAAACATTCAGTACTTC
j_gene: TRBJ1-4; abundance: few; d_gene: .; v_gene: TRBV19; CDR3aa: CASSIEASPLSGELFF; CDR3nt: TGTGCCAGTAGTATAGAGGCCTCACCCCTTTCGGGGGAACTGTTTTTT
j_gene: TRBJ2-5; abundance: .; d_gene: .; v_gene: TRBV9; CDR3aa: CASSPLTSQETQYF; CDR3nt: TGTGCCAGCAGCCCCCTGACTAGCCAAGAGACCCAGTACTTC
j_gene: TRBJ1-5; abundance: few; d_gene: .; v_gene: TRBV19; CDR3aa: CASSMGRGSNQPQHF; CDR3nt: TGTGCCAGTAGTATGGGGAGAGGGAGCAATCAGCCCCAGCATTTT
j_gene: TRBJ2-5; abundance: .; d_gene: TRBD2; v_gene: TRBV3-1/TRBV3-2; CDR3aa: CASSPTSGRGFDQETQYF; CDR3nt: TGTGCCAGCAGCCCGACTAGCGGGAGGGGGTTCGACCAAGAGACCCAGTACTTC
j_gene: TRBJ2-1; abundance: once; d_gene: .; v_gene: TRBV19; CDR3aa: CASRDRSGAVRNEQFF; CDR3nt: TGTGCCAGTAGGGACAGATCAGGTGCGGTTCGCAATGAGCAGTTCTTC
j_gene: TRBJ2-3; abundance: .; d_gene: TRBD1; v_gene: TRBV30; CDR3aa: CAWRAGTGATDTQYF; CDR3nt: TGTGCCTGGAGAGCGGGGACAGGGGCTACAGATACGCAGTATTTT
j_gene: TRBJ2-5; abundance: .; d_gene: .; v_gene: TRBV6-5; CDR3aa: CASSLTWRGETQYF; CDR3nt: TGTGCCAGCAGTTTGACGTGGAGGGGAGAGACCCAGTACTTC
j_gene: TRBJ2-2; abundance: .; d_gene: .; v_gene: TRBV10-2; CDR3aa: CASKGDLNTGELFF; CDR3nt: TGCGCCAGCAAAGGGGACTTGAACACCGGGGAGCTGTTTTTT
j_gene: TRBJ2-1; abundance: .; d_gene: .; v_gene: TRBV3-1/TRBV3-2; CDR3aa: CASSRGDEQFF; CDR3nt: TGTGCCAGCAGCCGGGGCGATGAGCAGTTCTTC
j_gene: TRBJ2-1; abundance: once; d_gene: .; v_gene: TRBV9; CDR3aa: CASSVPASDYNEQFF; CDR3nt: TGTGCCAGCAGCGTTCCCGCTAGCGACTACAATGAGCAGTTCTTC
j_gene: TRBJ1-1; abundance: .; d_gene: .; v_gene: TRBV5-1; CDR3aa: CASSRTGLATEAFF; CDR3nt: TGCGCCAGCAGCCGTACAGGTCTTGCGACTGAAGCTTTCTTT
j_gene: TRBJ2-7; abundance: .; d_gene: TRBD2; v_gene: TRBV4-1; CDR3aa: CASSQGSAASGRYEQYF; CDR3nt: TGCGCCAGCAGCCAAGGGTCTGCGGCTAGCGGGAGGTACGAGCAGTACTTC
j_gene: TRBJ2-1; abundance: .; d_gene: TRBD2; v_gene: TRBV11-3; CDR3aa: CASSQGRTSGTQFF; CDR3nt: TGTGCCAGCAGCCAAGGGCGGACTAGCGGGACCCAGTTCTTC
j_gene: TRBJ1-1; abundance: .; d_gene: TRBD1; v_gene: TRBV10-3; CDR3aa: CAISLDRGGTEAFF; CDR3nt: TGTGCCATCAGTTTGGACAGGGGGGGAACTGAAGCTTTCTTT
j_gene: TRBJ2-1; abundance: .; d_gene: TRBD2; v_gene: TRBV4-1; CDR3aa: CASSQEGLAGAYNEQFF; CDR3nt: TGCGCCAGCAGCCAAGAAGGACTAGCGGGAGCCTACAATGAGCAGTTCTTC
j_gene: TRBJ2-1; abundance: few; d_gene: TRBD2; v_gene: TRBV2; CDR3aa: CASSEFGLAGTAEQFF; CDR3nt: TGTGCCAGCAGTGAATTCGGACTAGCGGGGACGGCAGAGCAGTTCTTC
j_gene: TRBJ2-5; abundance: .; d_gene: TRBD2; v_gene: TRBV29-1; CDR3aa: CSVPLAGGGETQYF; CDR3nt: TGCAGCGTTCCTTTAGCGGGAGGAGGGGAGACCCAGTACTTC
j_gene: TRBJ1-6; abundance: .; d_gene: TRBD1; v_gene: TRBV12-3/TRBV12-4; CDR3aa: CASSSTTGGPLHF; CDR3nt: TGTGCCAGCAGTTCAACGACAGGGGGGCCCCTCCACTTT
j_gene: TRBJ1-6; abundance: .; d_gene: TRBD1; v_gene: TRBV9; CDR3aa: CASSVSPGQGTGSPLHF; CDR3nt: TGTGCCAGCAGCGTATCTCCGGGACAGGGGACTGGTTCACCCCTCCACTTT
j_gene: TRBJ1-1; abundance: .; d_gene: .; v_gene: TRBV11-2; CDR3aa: CASTENQISRLGDTEAFF; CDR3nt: TGTGCCAGCACCGAAAACCAGATTAGTCGCCTCGGGGACACTGAAGCTTTCTTT
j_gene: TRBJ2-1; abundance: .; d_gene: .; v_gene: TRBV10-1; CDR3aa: CASSRDAYNEQFF; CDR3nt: TGCGCCAGCAGCCGCGATGCGTACAATGAGCAGTTCTTC
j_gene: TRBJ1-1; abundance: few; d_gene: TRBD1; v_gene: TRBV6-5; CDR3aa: CASDSQGGDTEAFF; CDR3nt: TGTGCCAGTGATTCACAGGGGGGGGACACTGAAGCTTTCTTT
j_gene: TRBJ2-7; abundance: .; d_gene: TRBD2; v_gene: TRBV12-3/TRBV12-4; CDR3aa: CASSFSGGREQYF; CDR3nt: TGTGCCAGCAGTTTTTCGGGAGGCCGGGAGCAGTACTTC
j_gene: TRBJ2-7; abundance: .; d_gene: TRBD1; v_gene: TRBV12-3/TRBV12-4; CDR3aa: CASRQTGAYEQYF; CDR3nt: TGTGCCAGCAGGCAGACAGGGGCCTACGAGCAGTACTTC
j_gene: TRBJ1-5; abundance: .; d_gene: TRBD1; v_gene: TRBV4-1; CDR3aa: CASRHRTGTGDNQPQHF; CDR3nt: TGCGCCAGCAGACACAGGACCGGGACAGGGGACAATCAGCCCCAGCATTTT
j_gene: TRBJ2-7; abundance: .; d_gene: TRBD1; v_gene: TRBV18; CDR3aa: CASSVGQDFYEQYF; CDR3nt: TGTGCCAGCTCCGTGGGACAGGACTTCTACGAGCAGTACTTC
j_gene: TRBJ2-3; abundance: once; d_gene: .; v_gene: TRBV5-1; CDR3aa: CASSPNVLGGRHTQYF; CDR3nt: TGCGCCAGCAGCCCCAACGTCCTAGGAGGTAGGCATACGCAGTATTTT
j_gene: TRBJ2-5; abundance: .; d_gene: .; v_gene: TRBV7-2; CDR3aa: CASSLVAGPQETQYF; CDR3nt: TGTGCCAGCAGCTTAGTCGCAGGGCCCCAAGAGACCCAGTACTTC
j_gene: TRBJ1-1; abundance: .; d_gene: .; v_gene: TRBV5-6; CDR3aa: CASSLEIGVGGTEAFF; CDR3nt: TGTGCCAGCAGCTTGGAGATTGGTGTGGGGGGCACTGAAGCTTTCTTT
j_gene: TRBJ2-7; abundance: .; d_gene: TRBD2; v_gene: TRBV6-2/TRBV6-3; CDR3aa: CASSYVAGYEQYF; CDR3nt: TGTGCCAGCAGTTACGTAGCGGGCTACGAGCAGTACTTC